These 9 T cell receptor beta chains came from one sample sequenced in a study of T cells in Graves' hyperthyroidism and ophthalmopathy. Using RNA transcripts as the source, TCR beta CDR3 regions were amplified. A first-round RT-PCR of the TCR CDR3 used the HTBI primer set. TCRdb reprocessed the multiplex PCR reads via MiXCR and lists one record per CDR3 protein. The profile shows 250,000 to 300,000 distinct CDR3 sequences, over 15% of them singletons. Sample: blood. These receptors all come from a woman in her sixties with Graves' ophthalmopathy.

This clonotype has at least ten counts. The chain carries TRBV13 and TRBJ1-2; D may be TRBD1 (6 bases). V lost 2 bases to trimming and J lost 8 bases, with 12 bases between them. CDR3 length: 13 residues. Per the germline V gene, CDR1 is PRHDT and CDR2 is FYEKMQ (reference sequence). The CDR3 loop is CASSLMGAQGYTF. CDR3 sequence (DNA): TGTGCCAGCAGCTTAATGGGGGCTCAAGGCTACACCTTC.

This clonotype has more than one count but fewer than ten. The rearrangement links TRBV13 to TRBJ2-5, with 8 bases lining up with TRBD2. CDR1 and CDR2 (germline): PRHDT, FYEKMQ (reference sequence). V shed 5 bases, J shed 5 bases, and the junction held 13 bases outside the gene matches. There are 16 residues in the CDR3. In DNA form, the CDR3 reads TGTGCCAGCAGCGCGGGCGGGACTAGACTTCTGGAGACCCAGTACTTC. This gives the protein CASSAGGTRLLETQYF.

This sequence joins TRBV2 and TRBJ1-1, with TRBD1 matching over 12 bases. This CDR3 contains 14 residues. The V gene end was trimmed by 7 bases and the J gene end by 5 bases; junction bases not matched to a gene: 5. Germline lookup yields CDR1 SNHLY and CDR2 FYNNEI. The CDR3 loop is CASNRDRGRTEAFF. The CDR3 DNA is TGTGCCAGCAATCGGGACAGGGGGCGTACTGAAGCTTTCTTT.

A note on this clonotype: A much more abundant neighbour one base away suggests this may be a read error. The CDR3 here is CSVVGQGLYEQYF. The CDR3 DNA reads as TGCAGCGTCGTAGGACAGGGGTTGTACGAGCAGTACTTC. V is TRBV29-1 and J is TRBJ2-7, with 9 bases identical to TRBD1. The CDR3 runs 13 residues. From germline, CDR1 is SQVTM and CDR2 ANQGSEA. V lost 6 bases and J lost 4; bases outside the gene matches: 7.

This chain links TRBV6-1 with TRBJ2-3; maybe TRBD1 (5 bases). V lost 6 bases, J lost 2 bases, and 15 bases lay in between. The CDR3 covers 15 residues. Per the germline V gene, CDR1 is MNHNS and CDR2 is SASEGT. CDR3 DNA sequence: TGTGCCAGCAGCCAGGGCCCGGGTTACACAGATACGCAGTATTTT. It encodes CASSQGPGYTDTQYF.

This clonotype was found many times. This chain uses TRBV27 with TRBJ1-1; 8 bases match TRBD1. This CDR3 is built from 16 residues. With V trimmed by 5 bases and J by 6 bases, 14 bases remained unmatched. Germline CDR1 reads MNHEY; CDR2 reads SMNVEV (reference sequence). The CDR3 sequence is CASSPLPGQGDPEAFF. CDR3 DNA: TGTGCCAGCAGTCCCCTACCCGGACAGGGTGATCCTGAAGCTTTCTTT.

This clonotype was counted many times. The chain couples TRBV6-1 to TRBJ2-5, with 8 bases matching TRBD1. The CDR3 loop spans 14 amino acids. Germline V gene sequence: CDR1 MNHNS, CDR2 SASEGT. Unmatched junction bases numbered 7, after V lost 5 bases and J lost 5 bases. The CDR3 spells CASSSGQAWETQYF. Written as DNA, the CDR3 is TGTGCCAGCAGTTCGGGACAGGCATGGGAGACCCAGTACTTC.

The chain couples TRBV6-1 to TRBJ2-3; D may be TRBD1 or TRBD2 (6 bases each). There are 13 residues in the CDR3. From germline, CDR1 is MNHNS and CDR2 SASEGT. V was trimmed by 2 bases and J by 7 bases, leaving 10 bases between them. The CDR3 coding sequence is TGTGCCAGCAGTGAACAGGGGAGGAATACGCAGTATTTT. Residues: CASSEQGRNTQYF.

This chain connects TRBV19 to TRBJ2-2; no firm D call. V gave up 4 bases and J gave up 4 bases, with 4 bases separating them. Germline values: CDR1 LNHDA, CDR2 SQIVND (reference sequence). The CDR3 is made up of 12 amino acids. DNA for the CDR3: TGTGCCAGTAGTAAAGCCACCGGGGAGCTGTTTTTT. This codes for CASSKATGELFF. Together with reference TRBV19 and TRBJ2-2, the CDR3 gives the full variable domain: DGGITQSPKYLFRKEGQNVTLSCEQNLNHDAMYWYRQDPGQGLRLIYYSQIVNDFQKGDIAEGYSVSREKKESFPLTVTSAQKNPTAFYLCASSKATGELFFGEGSRLTVL.